This T cell receptor (beta chain) was retrieved from a study of identical twins. Study findings and constraints: Beta out-of-frame twin sharing showed a weaker excess. There is a chance that invariant MAIT and iNKT cells partially muddied zero-insertion analyses. Compared with models, monozygotic twins showed more out-of-frame TCR alpha sharing.

The germline V gene encodes CDR1 KGHSH and CDR2 LQKENI. V shed 3 bases and J shed 2 bases, with 10 bases lying between them. The CDR3 has 14 residues. Points on this clonotype: Its antigen is unidentified.

A universal primer site was incorporated via template switching, and the cDNA contained unique molecular identifiers. TCRdb itself ran the 5' RACE reads through MiXCR, one entry per CDR3 protein. The sample shows some 570,000 distinct CDR3 sequences, around 24% of them seen only once. The sample also formed part of further work on yellow fever vaccine responses in identical twins.

This chain links TRBV18 with TRBJ1-1, with D maybe TRBD1 (5 bases). Material for sequencing was CD4+ T cells sorted from blood. The origin of this receptor is a woman under 30 in good health. The CDR3 bases are TGTGCCAGCTCACCTCGGACACCCAACACTGAAGCTTTCTTT. It translates to CASSPRTPNTEAFF.